This is a list of T cell receptor beta chains from one sample in a study of blood T cell repertoires in COVID-19. Only in-frame clones appear in the TCRdb table, and some are missing; sequencing was by immunoSEQ multiplex PCR. The table shows around 99,000 clones, with 65% to 90% occurring only once. Input material: peripheral blood. The receptors stem from a woman older than 75 with active or convalescent COVID-19. The CDR3 runs from the conserved cysteine through the conserved F or W. Each record gives: V gene, J gene, CDR3 protein.

TRBV7-7	TRBJ2-5	CASSARPGGQETQYF
TRBV27	TRBJ2-1	CASSLRAGVGNEQFF
TRBV7-2	TRBJ1-3	CASSLAGRLSGNTIYF
TRBV2	TRBJ2-7	CASRQQGAVYEQYF
TRBV28	TRBJ2-7	CASSLLAGPLYAYEQYF
TRBV2	TRBJ2-2	CASSHALTGGTGELFF
TRBV24-1	TRBJ2-3	CATSDSSGRAWTDTQYF
TRBV6-2/TRBV6-3	TRBJ2-2	CASSYSMSSGRATGELFF
TRBV7-2	TRBJ2-5	CASSALRLAGAETQYF
TRBV5-1	TRBJ2-5	CASRADRGQETQYF
TRBV27	TRBJ2-4	CASSLRLAGSLVKNIQYF
TRBV28	TRBJ1-1	CASRAGIYTEAFF
TRBV18	TRBJ1-6	CASSPNPSGGRTNNSPLHF
TRBV7-9	TRBJ1-6	CASSWQSTLHF
TRBV6-1	TRBJ2-1	CASSAPAVSGINEQFF
TRBV24-1	TRBJ2-3	CATSDSSGGPDTQYF
TRBV6-6	TRBJ1-4	CASTPRGGNEKLFF
TRBV28	TRBJ2-7	CASSFGGSSYEQYF
TRBV19	TRBJ1-5	CASSGGANQPQHF
TRBV4-1	TRBJ2-2	CASSQGESNTGELFF
TRBV6-5	TRBJ2-7	CASSYINRVYEQYF
TRBV21-1	TRBJ2-7	CASSNLPVGGPYEQYF
TRBV6-5	TRBJ1-4	CASVGTMREKLFF
TRBV28	TRBJ2-3	CASKAGGQGPLTQYF
TRBV27	TRBJ1-5	CASSMTGENQPQHF
TRBV30	TRBJ2-7	CACAQGTSGSYEQYF
TRBV2	TRBJ2-5	CASSRNRGRETQYF
TRBV4-1	TRBJ2-1	CASSQLPGGTSGRARRREQFF
TRBV9	TRBJ2-4	CASTEGQKNIQYF
TRBV5-1	TRBJ1-1	CASSLYPGVVRNTEAFF
TRBV7-2	TRBJ1-3	CASGGVPGNTIYF
TRBV28	TRBJ1-4	CASSEQGAPNEKLFF
TRBV6-1	TRBJ2-2	CASQGGSTGELFF
TRBV9	TRBJ2-2	CASSVWSSGLAGELFF
TRBV5-1	TRBJ1-5	CASSLDPGSDQPQHF
TRBV10-3	TRBJ2-5	CAISDPGQETQYF
TRBV5-1	TRBJ1-2	CASSDRTGNYGYTF
TRBV5-1	TRBJ1-6	CASSPGGNGPPLHF
TRBV5-1	TRBJ2-1	CASSFGTSGMSSYNEQFF
TRBV28	TRBJ1-1	CASRTGQMNTEAFF
TRBV11-2	TRBJ1-3	CASSQGAPGNTIYF
TRBV7-9	TRBJ2-7	CASSSIVRADVYEQYF
TRBV3-1/TRBV3-2	TRBJ1-3	CASSPPAGMELSGNTIYF
TRBV7-3	TRBJ2-7	CASSLTGTGSHEQYF
TRBV6-6	TRBJ1-1	CASSRGQGNSEAFF
TRBV27	TRBJ2-3	CASSRRTWDTQYF
TRBV5-1	TRBJ2-3	CASSTQGADTQYF
TRBV2	TRBJ2-5	CASSVTGGRSATQYF
TRBV15	TRBJ1-5	CATSREGGSNQPQHF
TRBV18	TRBJ2-7	CASSPGGNEQYF
TRBV5-5	TRBJ1-1	CASSWGQGSNTEAFF
TRBV4-2	TRBJ1-5	CASSQGGGSNQPQHF
TRBV20-1	TRBJ2-7	CSATQGYEQYF
TRBV9	TRBJ2-1	CASSVEGTGGREQFF
TRBV7-9	TRBJ2-1	CASSIPGLLNNEQFF
TRBV3-1/TRBV3-2	TRBJ2-7	CASNPGGVSREQYF